A single sample is the source of the 26 T cell receptor beta chains below, sequenced in a study of blood T cells in healthy people across ages. A J-beta primer mix and a sample-barcoded 5' primer were used in a second PCR of about 6 to 12 cycles. Via MiXCR, TCRdb re-called the 5' RACE reads, giving one row per CDR3 protein. The sample has some 900,000 distinct CDR3 sequences, about 48% seen once. Material for sequencing was blood. All receptors come from a man aged 25 to 45 in good health.

In this sample, this clonotype turned up a few times. The genes are TRBV7-9 and TRBJ2-7, with D tentatively TRBD1 (6 bases). Trimming left V 3 bases short and J 3 bases short, with 12 bases between. The germline gives CDR1 SEHNR, CDR2 FQNEAQ (reference sequence). This CDR3 is 14 amino acids long. CDR3 sequence reads: CASSFFGQNYEQYF. The CDR3 region has the DNA TGTGCCAGCAGCTTCTTCGGACAGAACTACGAGCAGTACTTC.

This clonotype was counted once. V is TRBV7-9 and J is TRBJ2-3, with TRBD1 as a possible D gene (6 bases). V was shortened by 1 base and J by 6 bases, with 11 bases between the two germline ends. The CDR3 is 14 residues long. Germline CDR1 and CDR2: SEHNR and FQNEAQ (reference sequence). CDR3: CASSLDTGWDTQYF. The CDR3 DNA reads TGTGCCAGCAGCTTAGATACAGGGTGGGATACGCAGTATTTT.

This clonotype came up a few times. The chain employs TRBV7-9 and TRBJ2-1, with 9 positions matching TRBD1. Germline V gene lookup returns CDR1 SEHNR and CDR2 FQNEAQ (reference sequence). The CDR3 extends over 15 amino acids. The J segment lost 5 bases and the V segment lost 1 base, leaving 3 bases of the junction unmatched. Written as DNA, the CDR3 is TGTGCCAGCAGCTTAGAACAGGGGGCCCACAATGAGCAGTTCTTC. Amino acid sequence: CASSLEQGAHNEQFF. The variable domain in full, completed from reference TRBV7-9 and TRBJ2-1, reads DTGVSQNPRHKITKRGQNVTFRCDPISEHNRLYWYRQTLGQGPEFLTYFQNEAQLEKSRLLSDRFSAERPKGSFSTLEIQRTEQGDSAMYLCASSLEQGAHNEQFFGPGTRLTVL.

This chain links TRBV25-1 with TRBJ2-3; no reliable D call. V gave up 4 bases and J gave up 4 bases, with 9 bases separating them. The CDR3 loop spans 13 amino acids. Germline assignment: CDR1 MGHDK and CDR2 SYGVNS. The CDR3 DNA reads as TGTGCCAGCAGTGTTTCCCTCTCAGATACGCAGTATTTT. This translates into CASSVSLSDTQYF.

The V call is TRBV5-1, the J call TRBJ2-3; TRBD1 might be the D (5 bases). V was shortened by 4 bases and J by 6 bases, with 18 bases between the two germline ends. CDR1 and CDR2 from the germline V gene are SGHRS and YFSETQ. This CDR3 is 15 amino acids long. The CDR3 DNA is TGCGCCAGCAGCGAAGGAAGGGGTAGCCAGGATACGCAGTATTTT. Translated: CASSEGRGSQDTQYF. Variable domain in full (rest from reference TRBV5-1 and TRBJ2-3): KAGVTQTPRYLIKTRGQQVTLSCSPISGHRSVSWYQQTPGQGLQFLFEYFSETQRNKGNFPGRFSGRQFSNSRSEMNVSTLELGDSALYLCASSEGRGSQDTQYFGPGTRLTVL.

CDR3 region: CASSLTWTGAGETQYF. The CDR3 coding sequence is TGTGCCAGCAGCTTGACTTGGACAGGGGCTGGGGAGACCCAGTACTTC. The rearrangement joins TRBV5-6 to TRBJ2-7; TRBD1 agrees at 9 bases. The end of the DNA is better explained by TRBJ2-5, so the J call may be wrong. This CDR3 region has 16 residues. CDR1 and CDR2 from the germline V gene are SGHDT and YYEEEE.

The sample holds a few counts of this clonotype. This chain connects TRBV20-1 to TRBJ2-7; no definite D call. The CDR3 has 13 amino acids. Trimming removed 0 bases at V and 2 bases at J, with 8 bases between. Germline CDR1 is DFQATT and CDR2 is SNEGSKA (reference sequence). The CDR3 coding sequence is TGCAGTGCTAGAGATCAATCTGCCTACGAGCAGTACTTC. This translates into CSARDQSAYEQYF.

This clonotype was observed at least ten times. V usage is TRBV6-6 and J usage is TRBJ2-5; weak D call: TRBD1 (6 bases). CDR1 and CDR2 (germline): MNHNY, SVGAGI (reference sequence). The V gene lost 4 bases and the J gene lost 2 bases, with 11 bases spanning the gap. The CDR3 extends over 14 amino acids. CDR3 coding DNA: TGTGCCAGCAGTTTCCGGACAGTGCAAGAGACCCAGTACTTC. This sequence encodes CASSFRTVQETQYF.

The gene calls are TRBV20-1 and TRBJ2-5; D gene uncertain. The DNA end lines up better with TRBJ2-7; the J call may be wrong. Germline V CDR1 and CDR2: DFQATT, SNEGSKA (reference sequence). This CDR3 has 15 amino acids. This CDR3 reads CSARDVNSPFYEQYF. For the CDR3, the DNA is TGCAGTGCTAGAGATGTTAACAGTCCTTTCTACGAGCAGTACTTC.

The chain carries TRBV6-5 and TRBJ1-5, with D perhaps TRBD1 (5 bases). V was pared by 2 bases and J by 3 bases, with 14 bases between. CDR3 length: 16 amino acids. The germline V gene has CDR1 MNHEY and CDR2 SVGAGI. The CDR3 DNA sequence: TGTGCCAGCAGTTACCGCGCCGGGGCCTACAATCAGCCCCAGCATTTT. Protein sequence: CASSYRAGAYNQPQHF.

This sequence joins TRBV28 and TRBJ2-7; TRBD2 agrees at 9 bases. Germline trimming cut 6 bases from V and 9 bases from J; bases unmatched to any gene: 12. The CDR3 runs 14 residues. Germline CDR1 MDHEN, CDR2 SYDVKM. In DNA form, the CDR3 reads TGTGCCAGCAGCAGGACTAGCGAGACCTCACCGCAGTACTTC. Amino acid sequence: CASSRTSETSPQYF.

This clonotype has a handful of counts. The chain couples TRBV27 to TRBJ1-2; D perhaps matches TRBD1 (6 bases). Trimming pared 4 bases from V and 4 bases from J, leaving 10 bases between. The CDR3 loop spans 13 amino acids. CDR1 MNHEY and CDR2 SMNVEV come from the germline V gene (reference sequence). The CDR3 here is CASSSRGLYGYTF. In nucleotides, the CDR3 is TGTGCCAGCAGTTCCCGGGGGCTCTATGGCTACACCTTC.

This clonotype showed up just a few times. The chain links TRBV12-3 or TRBV12-4 to TRBJ2-3, with D perhaps TRBD2 (6 bases). The V end lost 4 bases, the J end lost 5 bases, and 13 bases lay between the germline ends. CDR3 length: 14 amino acids. The CDR3 DNA follows: TGTGCCAGCAGTTGCGGAGGGGCCGGAGATACGCAGTATTTT. Translation: CASSCGGAGDTQYF.

In this sample, this clonotype turned up a few times. This chain joins TRBV4-2 and TRBJ1-1; D remains ambiguous. CDR3 size: 15 residues. CDR1 is LGHNA, CDR2 YNFKEQ, per germline. V gave up 0 bases and J gave up 0 bases, with 8 bases separating them. The CDR3 is CASSQDLPLNTEAFF. As DNA, the CDR3 is TGTGCCAGCAGCCAAGATTTACCGCTGAACACTGAAGCTTTCTTT.

This clonotype was observed a few times. The rearrangement links TRBV20-1 to TRBJ2-7, with D possibly being TRBD1 or TRBD2 (5 bases each). The CDR3 length is 13 residues. Trimming took off 3 bases at V and 2 bases at J, with 11 bases between the two ends. Germline V gene sequence: CDR1 DFQATT, CDR2 SNEGSKA (reference sequence). The CDR3 DNA sequence: TGCAGTGCTAGTATCCCGGGGCCCTACGAGCAGTACTTC. The encoded protein is CSASIPGPYEQYF.

The rearrangement links TRBV7-8 to TRBJ2-1; possible D gene TRBD2, 6 bases. The CDR3 covers 15 residues. From germline, CDR1 is SGHVS and CDR2 FQNEAQ. V was pared by 0 bases and J by 4 bases, with 10 bases between. The CDR3 region has the DNA TGTGCCAGCAGCTTAGCATCCGGGACTTACAATGAGCAGTTCTTC. This gives the protein CASSLASGTYNEQFF.

This chain joins TRBV7-3 and TRBJ2-2; TRBD1 might be the D (6 bases). The germline gives CDR1 SGHTA, CDR2 FQGTGA. The V gene lost 5 bases and the J gene lost 0 bases, with 10 bases spanning the gap. This CDR3 is 15 amino acids long. The DNA of the CDR3 is TGTGCCAGCAGCGCCGACAGGTCGAACACCGGGGAGCTGTTTTTT. Translation: CASSADRSNTGELFF.

The rearrangement links TRBV9 to TRBJ2-4, with TRBD2 matching over 16 bases. The J call may be mistaken, given a closer DNA end match to TRBJ2-7. CDR1 and CDR2 from the germline V gene are SGDLS and YYNGEE. The CDR3 loop spans 18 amino acids. Written as DNA, the CDR3 is TGTGCCAGCAGCATCGGGACTAGCGGGGGGGCCATGAGCTACGAGCAGTACTTC. Its protein product is CASSIGTSGGAMSYEQYF.

CDR3 in DNA: TGCGCCAGCAGCCAAGTCTCGGGGGCCGGAACCTACGAGCAGTACTTC. Protein: CASSQVSGAGTYEQYF. This sequence joins TRBV4-1 and TRBJ2-7; D is tentatively TRBD1 or TRBD2 (6 bases each). Trimming took 1 base from V and 2 from J, leaving 15 bases between them. Per the germline V gene, CDR1 is MGHRA and CDR2 is YSYEKL. The CDR3 is 16 residues long.

The chain couples TRBV20-1 to TRBJ2-7, with D perhaps matching TRBD2 (6 bases). CDR1 and CDR2 from the germline V gene are DFQATT and SNEGSKA (reference sequence). V dropped 0 bases and J dropped 4 bases, with 13 bases sitting between them. The CDR3 is made up of 14 amino acids. The DNA for the CDR3 is TGCAGTGCTAGAGATAAGGAGGGGTGGTACGAGCAGTACTTC. Translating it yields CSARDKEGWYEQYF.

This clonotype was seen a handful of times. J is TRBJ2-3 and V is TRBV20-1; 8 bases align to TRBD1. Germline V CDR1 and CDR2: DFQATT, SNEGSKA (reference sequence). V trimming: 3 bases; J trimming: 1 base; junction bases outside the gene matches: 6. CDR3 length: 15 amino acids. CDR3 nucleotide sequence: TGCAGTGCTAGTCGTGGACAGGGTGGCACAGATACGCAGTATTTT. It specifies CSASRGQGGTDTQYF.

In its sample, this clonotype was seen a few times. The chain uses TRBV28 and TRBJ2-1, with TRBD1 matching 9 bases. With 6 bases clipped from V and 3 bases from J, the junction kept 6 bases outside the gene matches. CDR1 MDHEN and CDR2 SYDVKM come from the germline V gene. CDR3 size: 15 residues. The CDR3 sequence is CASRTPGQGYNEQFF. The DNA for the CDR3 is TGTGCCAGCAGAACGCCGGGACAGGGCTACAATGAGCAGTTCTTC.

This clonotype turned up a few times. V gene TRBV7-6 combines with J gene TRBJ2-5; 7 bases fit TRBD2. CDR1 and CDR2 (germline): SGHVS, FNYEAQ. Trimming took 5 bases from V and 1 from J; bases not matched to a gene: 7. The CDR3 loop spans 15 amino acids. As DNA, the CDR3 is TGTGCCAGCAGCCACCGACTAGCACGCCAAGAGACCCAGTACTTC. This codes for CASSHRLARQETQYF.

The table lists this clonotype with a few counts. The rearrangement uses TRBV7-2 and TRBJ2-5; D remains unclear. This CDR3 is 14 amino acids long. The V and J ends lost 3 bases and 7 bases respectively, with 15 bases between them. The V gene's germline CDR1 is SGHTA and CDR2 FQGNSA. The CDR3 is CASSFDLQRATQYF. The CDR3 nucleotides are TGTGCCAGCAGCTTTGACCTTCAAAGGGCGACCCAGTACTTC.

This chain connects TRBV12-3 or TRBV12-4 to TRBJ2-3; TRBD2 matches 8 bases. The ends lost 8 bases at V and 5 bases at J; junction bases unmatched: 12. The CDR3 is made up of 15 amino acids. The CDR3 region has the DNA TGTGCCAGCGGGGCGGGGGGACGCACAAAAGATACGCAGTATTTT. It translates to CASGAGGRTKDTQYF.

The chain carries TRBV28 and TRBJ2-7; D may be TRBD1 or TRBD2 (5 bases each). Germline values: CDR1 MDHEN, CDR2 SYDVKM. Trimming shortened V by 8 bases and J by 7 bases, and 18 bases separated the two germline ends. The CDR3 consists of 13 residues. The CDR3 nucleotides read TGTGCCAGCTCAGAGAGGGGACCCAGTGAGCAGTACTTC. Its protein is CASSERGPSEQYF.